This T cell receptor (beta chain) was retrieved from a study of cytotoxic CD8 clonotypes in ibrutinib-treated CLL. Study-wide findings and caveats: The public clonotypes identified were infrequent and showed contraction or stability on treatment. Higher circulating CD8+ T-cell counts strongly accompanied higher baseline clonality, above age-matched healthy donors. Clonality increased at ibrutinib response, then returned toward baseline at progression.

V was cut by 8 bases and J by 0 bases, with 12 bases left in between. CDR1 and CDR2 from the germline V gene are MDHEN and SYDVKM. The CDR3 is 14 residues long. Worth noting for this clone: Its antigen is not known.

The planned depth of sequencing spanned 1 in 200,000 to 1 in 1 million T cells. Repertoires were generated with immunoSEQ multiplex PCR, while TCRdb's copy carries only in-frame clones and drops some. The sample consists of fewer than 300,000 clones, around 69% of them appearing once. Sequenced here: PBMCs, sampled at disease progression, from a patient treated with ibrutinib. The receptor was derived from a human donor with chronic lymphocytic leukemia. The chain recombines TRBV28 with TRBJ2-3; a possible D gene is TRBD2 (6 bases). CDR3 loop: CASRAGYSTDTQYF. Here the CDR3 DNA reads TGTGCCAGCCGGGCGGGGTATAGCACAGATACGCAGTATTTT.